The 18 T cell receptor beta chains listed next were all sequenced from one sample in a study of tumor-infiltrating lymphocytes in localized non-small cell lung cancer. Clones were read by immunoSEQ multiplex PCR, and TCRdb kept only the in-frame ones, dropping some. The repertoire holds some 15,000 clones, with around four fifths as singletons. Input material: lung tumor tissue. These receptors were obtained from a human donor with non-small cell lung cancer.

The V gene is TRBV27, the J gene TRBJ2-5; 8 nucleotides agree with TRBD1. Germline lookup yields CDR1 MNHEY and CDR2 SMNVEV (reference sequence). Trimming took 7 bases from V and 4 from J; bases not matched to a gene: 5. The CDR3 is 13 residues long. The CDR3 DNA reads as TGTGCCAGCAAACCCAGGGGGCGAGAGACCCAGTACTTC. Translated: CASKPRGRETQYF.

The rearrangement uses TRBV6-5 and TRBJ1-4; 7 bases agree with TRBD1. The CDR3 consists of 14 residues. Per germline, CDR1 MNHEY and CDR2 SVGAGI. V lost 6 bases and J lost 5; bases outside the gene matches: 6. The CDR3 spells CASSRGTENEKLFF. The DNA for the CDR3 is TGTGCCAGCAGCAGGGGGACAGAAAATGAAAAACTGTTTTTT.

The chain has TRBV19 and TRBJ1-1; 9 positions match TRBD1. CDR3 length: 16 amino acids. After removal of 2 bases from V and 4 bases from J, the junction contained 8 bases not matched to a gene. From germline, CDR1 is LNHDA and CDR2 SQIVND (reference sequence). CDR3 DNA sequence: TGTGCCAGTAGTATAAGTGCAGGGACAGGGATCACTGAAGCTTTCTTT. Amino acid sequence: CASSISAGTGITEAFF. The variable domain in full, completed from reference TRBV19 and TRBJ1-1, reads DGGITQSPKYLFRKEGQNVTLSCEQNLNHDAMYWYRQDPGQGLRLIYYSQIVNDFQKGDIAEGYSVSREKKESFPLTVTSAQKNPTAFYLCASSISAGTGITEAFFGQGTRLTVV.

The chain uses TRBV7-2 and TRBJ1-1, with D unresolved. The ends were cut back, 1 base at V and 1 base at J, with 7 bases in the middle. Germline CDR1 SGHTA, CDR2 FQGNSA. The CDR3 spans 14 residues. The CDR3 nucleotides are TGTGCCAGCAGCTTAGGTAGGTGGAACACTGAAGCTTTCTTT. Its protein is CASSLGRWNTEAFF.

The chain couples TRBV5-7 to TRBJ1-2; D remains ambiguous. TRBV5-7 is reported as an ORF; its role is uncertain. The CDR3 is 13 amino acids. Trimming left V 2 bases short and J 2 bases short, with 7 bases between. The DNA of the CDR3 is TGTGCCAGCAGCTTACGGAGGAACTATGGCTACACCTTC. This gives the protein CASSLRRNYGYTF.

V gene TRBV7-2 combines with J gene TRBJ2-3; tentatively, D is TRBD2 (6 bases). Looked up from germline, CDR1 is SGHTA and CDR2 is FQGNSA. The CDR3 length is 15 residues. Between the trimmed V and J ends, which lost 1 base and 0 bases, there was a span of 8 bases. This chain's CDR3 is CASSLERASTDTQYF. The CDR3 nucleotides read TGTGCCAGCAGCTTAGAGCGGGCTAGCACAGATACGCAGTATTTT.

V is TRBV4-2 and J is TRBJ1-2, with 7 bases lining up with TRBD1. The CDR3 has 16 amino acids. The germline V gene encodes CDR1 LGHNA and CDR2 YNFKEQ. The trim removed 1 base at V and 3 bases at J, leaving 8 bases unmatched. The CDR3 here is CASSQAEGAGYYGYTF. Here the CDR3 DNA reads TGTGCCAGCAGCCAAGCCGAGGGGGCGGGATACTATGGCTACACCTTC.

The CDR3 DNA reads TGTGCCAGCAGTCTAGGCGGGGTAACCTACGAGCAGTACTTC. Translating gives CASSLGGVTYEQYF. The chain couples TRBV28 to TRBJ2-7; D is perhaps TRBD2 (6 bases). V was shortened by 5 bases and J by 2 bases, with 13 bases between the two germline ends. Germline V gene sequence: CDR1 MDHEN, CDR2 SYDVKM. The CDR3 has 14 amino acids.

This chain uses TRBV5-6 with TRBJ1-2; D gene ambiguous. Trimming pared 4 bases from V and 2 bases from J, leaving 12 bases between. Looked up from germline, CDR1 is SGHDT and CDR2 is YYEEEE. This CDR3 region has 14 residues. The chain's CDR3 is CASSRERVNYGYTF. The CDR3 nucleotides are TGTGCCAGCAGCCGCGAACGGGTCAACTATGGCTACACCTTC.

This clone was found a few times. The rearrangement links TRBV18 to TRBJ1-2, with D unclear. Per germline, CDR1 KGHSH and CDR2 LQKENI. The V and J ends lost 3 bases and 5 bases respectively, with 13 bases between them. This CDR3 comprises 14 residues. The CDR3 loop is CASSPAGVGYGYTF. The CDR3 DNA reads TGTGCCAGCTCACCCGCTGGGGTTGGGTATGGCTACACCTTC.

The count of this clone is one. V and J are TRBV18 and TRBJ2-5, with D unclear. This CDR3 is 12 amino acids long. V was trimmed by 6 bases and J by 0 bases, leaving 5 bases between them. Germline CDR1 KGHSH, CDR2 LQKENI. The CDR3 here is CASSRDQETQYF. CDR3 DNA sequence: TGTGCCAGCTCCCGCGACCAAGAGACCCAGTACTTC.

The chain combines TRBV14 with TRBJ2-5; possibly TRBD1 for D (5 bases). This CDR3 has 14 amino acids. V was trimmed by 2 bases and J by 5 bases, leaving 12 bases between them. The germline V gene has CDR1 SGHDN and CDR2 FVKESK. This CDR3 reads CASSQFRQMETQYF. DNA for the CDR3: TGTGCCAGCAGCCAATTTAGACAGATGGAGACCCAGTACTTC.

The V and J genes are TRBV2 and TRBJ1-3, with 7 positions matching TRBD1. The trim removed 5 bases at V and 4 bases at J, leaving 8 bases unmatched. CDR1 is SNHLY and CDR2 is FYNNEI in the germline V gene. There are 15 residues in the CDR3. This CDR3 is CASSRRPGQGNTIYF. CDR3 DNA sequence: TGTGCCAGCAGTCGACGACCGGGACAGGGAAACACCATATATTTT.

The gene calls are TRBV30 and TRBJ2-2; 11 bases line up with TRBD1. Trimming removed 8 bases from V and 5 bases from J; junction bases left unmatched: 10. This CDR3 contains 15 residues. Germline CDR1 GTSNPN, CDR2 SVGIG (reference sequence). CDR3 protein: CAGRLGQGATGELFF. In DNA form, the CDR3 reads TGTGCCGGCAGACTTGGACAGGGGGCAACCGGGGAGCTGTTTTTT. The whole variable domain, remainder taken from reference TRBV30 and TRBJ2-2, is SQTIHQWPATLVQPVGSPLSLECTVEGTSNPNLYWYRQAAGRGLQLLFYSVGIGQISSEVPQNLSASRPQDRQFILSSKKLLLSDSGFYLCAGRLGQGATGELFFGEGSRLTVL.

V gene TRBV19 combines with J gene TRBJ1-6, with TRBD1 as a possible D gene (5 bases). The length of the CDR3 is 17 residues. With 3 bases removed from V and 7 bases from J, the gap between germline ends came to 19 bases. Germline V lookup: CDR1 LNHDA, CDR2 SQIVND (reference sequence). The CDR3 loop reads CASSMGIDSYLNSPLHF. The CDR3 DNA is TGTGCCAGTAGTATGGGGATCGACAGCTACCTCAATTCACCCCTCCACTTT.

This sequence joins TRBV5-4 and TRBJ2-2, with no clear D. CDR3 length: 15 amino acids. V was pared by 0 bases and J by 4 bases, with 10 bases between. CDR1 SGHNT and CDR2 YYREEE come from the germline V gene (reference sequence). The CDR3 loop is CASSLGPGRTGELFF. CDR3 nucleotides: TGTGCCAGCAGCTTGGGGCCGGGTCGCACCGGGGAGCTGTTTTTT.

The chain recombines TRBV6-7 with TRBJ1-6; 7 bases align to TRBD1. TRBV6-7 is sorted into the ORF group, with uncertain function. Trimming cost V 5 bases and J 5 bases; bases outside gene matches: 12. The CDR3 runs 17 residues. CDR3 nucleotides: TGTGCCAGCAGTCACCCCCAGGGGGTCTTCGATAATTCACCCCTCCACTTT. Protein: CASSHPQGVFDNSPLHF.

CDR3 nucleotide sequence: TGTGCCAGCAGCTCCGAGGCCCGAGGGTTAGGCTACACCTTC. Translated: CASSSEARGLGYTF. The chain has TRBV5-4 and TRBJ1-2; no clear D. V shed 3 bases and J shed 8 bases, with 17 bases lying between them. This CDR3 region has 14 residues. Germline CDR1 and CDR2: SGHNT and YYREEE (reference sequence).